The 20 T cell receptor beta chains reported below all come from one sample, sequenced in a study of blood T cell repertoires in COVID-19. Assay: immunoSEQ multiplex PCR; the TCRdb copy retains only in-frame clones and omits some. The data show roughly 250,000 clones, 70% to 90% seen once. What was sequenced was PBMCs or T cells enriched from blood (not recorded which). The receptors here all came from a woman in her 50s who had recovered from COVID-19.

This clone was observed once. This chain joins TRBV19 and TRBJ2-1; tentatively, D is TRBD2 (6 bases). Germline-derived CDR1 and CDR2 are LNHDA and SQIVND (reference sequence). The CDR3 spans 13 residues. V shed 5 bases and J shed 6 bases, with 11 bases lying between them. The CDR3 loop is CASSPTSPNEQFF. DNA of the CDR3: TGTGCCAGTAGTCCCACTAGCCCCAATGAGCAGTTCTTC.

The chain recombines TRBV18 with TRBJ2-3; no clear D. CDR1 and CDR2 from the germline V gene are KGHSH and LQKENI. Deletions cut 3 bases from V and 2 bases from J, with 3 bases between. The CDR3 is made up of 12 amino acids. The CDR3 nucleotides read TGTGCCAGCTCACCCTACACAGATACGCAGTATTTT. Translation: CASSPYTDTQYF.

The V call is TRBV7-3, the J call TRBJ1-2; 7 bases match TRBD1. The CDR3 totals 13 residues. V was pared by 4 bases and J by 8 bases, with 7 bases of the junction left unmatched. The V gene's germline CDR1 is SGHTA and CDR2 FQGTGA. The CDR3 nucleotides read TGTGCCAGCAGCTCCTCAGGGGGTGTCGGCTACACCTTC. Its protein product is CASSSSGGVGYTF.

V and J are TRBV5-1 and TRBJ2-1; TRBD2 agrees at 12 bases. Unmatched junction bases numbered 5, after V lost 3 bases and J lost 7 bases. The CDR3 is made up of 15 amino acids. Looked up from germline, CDR1 is SGHRS and CDR2 is YFSETQ. As DNA, the CDR3 is TGCGCCAGCAGCTCACCCGGGACTAGCGGGAATGAGCAGTTCTTC. Translated, it gives CASSSPGTSGNEQFF.

V and J are TRBV5-5 and TRBJ1-1, with D unclear. Per the germline V gene, CDR1 is SGHKS and CDR2 is YYEKEE (reference sequence). The CDR3 is made up of 13 amino acids. V lost 5 bases, J lost 7 bases, and 15 bases lay in between. CDR3 sequence reads: CASSPQNRGEAFF. CDR3 sequence (DNA): TGTGCCAGCAGTCCTCAAAACCGGGGTGAAGCTTTCTTT.

V gene TRBV12-3 or TRBV12-4 combines with J gene TRBJ1-5, with unresolved D. With 5 bases removed from V and 7 bases from J, the gap between germline ends came to 9 bases. This CDR3 spans 12 amino acids. The CDR3 loop reads CASSAHGQPQHF. In DNA, the CDR3 is TGTGCCAGCAGTGCCCATGGCCAGCCCCAGCATTTT.

The chain carries TRBV28 and TRBJ2-1; TRBD2 might be the D (5 bases). The V end lost 6 bases, the J end lost 4 bases, and 19 bases lay between the germline ends. Germline V gene data show CDR1 as MDHEN and CDR2 as SYDVKM. There are 16 residues in the CDR3. The CDR3 DNA reads as TGTGCCAGCAGCCAACGGGGAGCGGTGGGTTACAATGAGCAGTTCTTC. Translated: CASSQRGAVGYNEQFF.

This clone showed up just a few times. The CDR3 is CASSVRVWDRGSPGELFF. The CDR3 coding sequence is TGTGCCAGCAGCGTACGAGTGTGGGACAGGGGTTCCCCCGGGGAGCTGTTTTTT. The chain carries TRBV9 and TRBJ2-2, with TRBD1 identical over 10 bases. Germline V gene lookup returns CDR1 SGDLS and CDR2 YYNGEE. This CDR3 contains 18 residues. J gave up 6 bases and V 1 base, and 12 bases lay outside the gene matches.

The rearrangement links TRBV30 to TRBJ2-7; 10 bases agree with TRBD2. The CDR3 spans 15 residues. Germline V lookup: CDR1 GTSNPN, CDR2 SVGIG (reference sequence). Trimming cost V 0 bases and J 6 bases; bases outside gene matches: 8. This chain's CDR3 is CAWSVSPSGSVEQYF. The CDR3 DNA follows: TGTGCCTGGAGTGTATCTCCTAGCGGGAGCGTCGAGCAGTACTTC.

This clone was counted only a few times. This chain joins TRBV28 and TRBJ2-5; 7 positions agree with TRBD1. CDR1 MDHEN and CDR2 SYDVKM come from the germline V gene. The length of the CDR3 is 14 residues. V dropped 5 bases and J dropped 4; count of bases not matched to a gene: 7. In nucleotides, the CDR3 is TGTGCCAGCAGTCGGACAGGACGGGGAGAGACCCAGTACTTC. This sequence encodes CASSRTGRGETQYF.

This rearrangement joins TRBV27 to TRBJ2-1; a possible D gene is TRBD1 (6 bases). This CDR3 contains 14 residues. Trimming cost V 4 bases and J 6 bases, with 13 bases left between them. In germline, CDR1 is MNHEY, CDR2 SMNVEV (reference sequence). In DNA form, the CDR3 reads TGTGCCAGCAGTTCTCCGGCCAGGGGCAATGAGCAGTTCTTC. This codes for CASSSPARGNEQFF.

This clone was counted only a few times. The rearrangement uses TRBV7-2 and TRBJ1-1, with TRBD1 identical over 7 bases. This CDR3 is built from 14 residues. V shed 3 bases and J 3 bases; nucleotides not matched to a gene: 4. Germline values: CDR1 SGHTA, CDR2 FQGNSA. CDR3 in amino acids: CASSFQGGYTEAFF. The CDR3 nucleotides are TGTGCCAGCAGCTTTCAGGGGGGTTACACTGAAGCTTTCTTT.

The rearrangement links TRBV19 to TRBJ2-6, with 9 nucleotides matching TRBD1. The CDR3 is 16 amino acids. Germline trimming cut 6 bases from V and 5 bases from J; bases unmatched to any gene: 8. CDR1 is LNHDA and CDR2 is SQIVND in the germline V gene (reference sequence). The CDR3 is CASSGQGNEWANVLTF. CDR3 nucleotide sequence: TGTGCCAGTAGCGGACAGGGGAATGAATGGGCCAACGTCCTGACTTTC.

V gene TRBV5-1 combines with J gene TRBJ1-4; no firm D call. This CDR3 is built from 16 residues. Trimming cost V 1 base and J 0 bases, with 10 bases left between them. Germline CDR1 reads SGHRS; CDR2 reads YFSETQ. The chain's CDR3 is CASSLNQLATNEKLFF. DNA for the CDR3: TGCGCCAGCAGCTTGAATCAACTTGCAACTAATGAAAAACTGTTTTTT.

This chain uses TRBV5-1 with TRBJ1-1; 9 bases fit TRBD1. The CDR3 has 15 residues. V lost 3 bases and J lost 1; bases outside the gene matches: 4. In germline, CDR1 is SGHRS, CDR2 YFSETQ. CDR3 in DNA: TGCGCCAGCAGCTCCGGGACAGGGTCGAACACTGAAGCTTTCTTT. Its translation: CASSSGTGSNTEAFF.

The chain combines TRBV19 with TRBJ1-6; TRBD1 might be the D (5 bases). The length of the CDR3 is 14 residues. The germline V gene has CDR1 LNHDA and CDR2 SQIVND (reference sequence). Trimming stripped 3 bases from V and 7 bases from J, with 10 bases between. In DNA form, the CDR3 reads TGTGCCAGTAGTATCGGACACGGAAATTCACCCCTCCACTTT. Translation gives CASSIGHGNSPLHF.

The chain employs TRBV6-5 and TRBJ2-1; 9 bases are a match to TRBD2. This CDR3 comprises 15 residues. Germline CDR1 reads MNHEY; CDR2 reads SVGAGI. Losses at the gene ends were 2 bases for V and 6 bases for J; bases not matched to a gene: 5. The CDR3: CASSYGGRAINEQFF. The CDR3 region has the DNA TGTGCCAGCAGTTACGGCGGGAGGGCCATCAATGAGCAGTTCTTC.

This chain connects TRBV4-2 to TRBJ1-1, with 7 bases that match TRBD1. The V segment lost 2 bases and the J segment 0 bases; nucleotides outside the gene matches: 3. This CDR3 spans 15 amino acids. Germline CDR1 and CDR2: LGHNA and YNFKEQ. CDR3 in amino acids: CASSQNRGLNTEAFF. DNA for the CDR3: TGTGCCAGCAGCCAAAACAGGGGCTTGAACACTGAAGCTTTCTTT.

The rearrangement joins TRBV14 to TRBJ1-4; tentative D call: TRBD1 (5 bases). CDR1 is SGHDN, CDR2 FVKESK, per germline. V shed 4 bases and J shed 0 bases, with 15 bases lying between them. The CDR3 is made up of 17 amino acids. CDR3 residues: CASSLRWGRTTNEKLFF. In DNA, the CDR3 is TGTGCCAGCAGCCTTCGATGGGGCCGGACAACTAATGAAAAACTGTTTTTT.

This clone turned up a few times. The V gene is TRBV5-4, the J gene TRBJ2-2, with D perhaps matching TRBD1 (5 bases). The CDR3 totals 17 residues. V was shortened by 1 base and J by 1 base, with 14 bases between the two germline ends. Germline CDR1 reads SGHNT; CDR2 reads YYREEE (reference sequence). The CDR3 sequence: CASSLQAGKKNTGELFF. DNA of the CDR3: TGTGCCAGCAGCTTGCAGGCAGGGAAGAAGAACACCGGGGAGCTGTTTTTT.